This TCR beta chain was sequenced in a study of blood T cell repertoires in COVID-19. Study in general: COVID-19 samples, acute and convalescent, were from the United States, Italy and Spain. The cDNA or gDNA used as material had been derived from T cells, B-cell-depleted T cells, or PBMCs.

Per the original data handling: For nucleated cells, counts were estimated from reference gene primer amplification. The repertoire was sequenced with immunoSEQ multiplex PCR; TCRdb's copy has only in-frame clones and lacks some. Clonal size and the V and J genes are those of that table, whereas D and trimming came from the DNA. The sample comprises under 150,000 clones, roughly 91% of which are singletons, and around 20% rests with the top ten. The CDR3 has 15 amino acids. Germline-derived CDR1 and CDR2 are SGHTA and FQGNSA. This clone was seen just once. At one end the junction does not follow the germline gene, possibly because of a read error.

Source material: peripheral blood. The gene calls are TRBV7-2 and TRBJ2-2; D tentatively fits TRBD1 or TRBD2 (5 bases each). The origin of this receptor is a man aged 45-65 years with active or convalescent COVID-19. The DNA for the CDR3 is TGTGCCAGCAGCCTAGCCAGGGTGGGCACCGGGGAGCTGTTTTTT. It yields the protein CASSLARVGTGELFF.